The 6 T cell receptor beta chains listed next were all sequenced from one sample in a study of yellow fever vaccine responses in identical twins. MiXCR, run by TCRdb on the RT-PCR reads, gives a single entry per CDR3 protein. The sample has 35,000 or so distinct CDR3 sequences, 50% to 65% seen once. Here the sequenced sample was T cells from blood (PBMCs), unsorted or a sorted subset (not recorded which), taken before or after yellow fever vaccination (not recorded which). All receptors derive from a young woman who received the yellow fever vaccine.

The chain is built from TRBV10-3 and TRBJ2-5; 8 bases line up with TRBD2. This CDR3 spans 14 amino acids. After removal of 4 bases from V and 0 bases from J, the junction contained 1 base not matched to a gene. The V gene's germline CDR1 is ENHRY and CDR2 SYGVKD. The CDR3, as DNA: TGTGCCATCAGTGGCGGGAGGTACCAAGAGACCCAGTACTTC. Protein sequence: CAISGGRYQETQYF.

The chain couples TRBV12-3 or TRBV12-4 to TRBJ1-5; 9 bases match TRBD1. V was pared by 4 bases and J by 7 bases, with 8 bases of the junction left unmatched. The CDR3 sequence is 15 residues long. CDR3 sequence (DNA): TGTGCCAGCAGTTACCAGACAGGGGGAAGGCAGCCCCAGCATTTT. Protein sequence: CASSYQTGGRQPQHF.

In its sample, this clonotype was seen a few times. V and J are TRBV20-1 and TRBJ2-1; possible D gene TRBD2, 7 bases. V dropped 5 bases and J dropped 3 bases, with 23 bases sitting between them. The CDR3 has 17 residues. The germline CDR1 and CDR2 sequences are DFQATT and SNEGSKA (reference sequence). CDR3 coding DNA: TGCAGTGCTGACGGGGGCCCGGGAGAGCGGGACTACAATGAGCAGTTCTTC. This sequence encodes CSADGGPGERDYNEQFF.

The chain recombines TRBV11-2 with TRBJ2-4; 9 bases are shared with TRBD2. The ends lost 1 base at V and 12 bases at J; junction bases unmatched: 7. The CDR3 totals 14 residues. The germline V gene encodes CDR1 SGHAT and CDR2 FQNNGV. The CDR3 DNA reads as TGTGCCAGCAGCTTAGTAGGGACTAGCAATAATCAGTACTTC. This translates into CASSLVGTSNNQYF.

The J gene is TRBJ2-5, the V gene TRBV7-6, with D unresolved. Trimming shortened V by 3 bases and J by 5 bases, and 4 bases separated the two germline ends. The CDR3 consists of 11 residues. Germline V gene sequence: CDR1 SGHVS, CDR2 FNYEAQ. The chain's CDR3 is CASSFGETQYF. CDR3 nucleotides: TGTGCCAGCAGCTTCGGGGAGACCCAGTACTTC.

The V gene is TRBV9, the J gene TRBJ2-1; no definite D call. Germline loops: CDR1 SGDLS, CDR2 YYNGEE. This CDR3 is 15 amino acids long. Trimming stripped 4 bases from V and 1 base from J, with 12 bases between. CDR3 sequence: CASSLRAGSYNEQFF. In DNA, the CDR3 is TGTGCCAGCAGCCTCCGCGCCGGTTCCTACAATGAGCAGTTCTTC.